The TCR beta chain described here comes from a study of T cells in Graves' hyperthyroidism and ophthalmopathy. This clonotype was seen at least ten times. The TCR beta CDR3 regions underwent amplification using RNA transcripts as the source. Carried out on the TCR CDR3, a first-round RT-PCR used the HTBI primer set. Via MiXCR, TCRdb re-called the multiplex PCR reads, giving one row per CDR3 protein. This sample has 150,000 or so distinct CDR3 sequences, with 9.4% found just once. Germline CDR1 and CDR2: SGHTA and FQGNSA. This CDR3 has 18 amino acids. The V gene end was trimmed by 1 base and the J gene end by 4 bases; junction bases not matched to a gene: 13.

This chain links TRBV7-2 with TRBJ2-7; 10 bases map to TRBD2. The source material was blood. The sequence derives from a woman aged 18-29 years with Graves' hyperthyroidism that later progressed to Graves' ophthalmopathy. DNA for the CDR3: TGTGCCAGCAGCTTAGGGATTAGAGGACTAGCGGAGGAGTACGAGCAGTACTTC. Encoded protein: CASSLGIRGLAEEYEQYF.